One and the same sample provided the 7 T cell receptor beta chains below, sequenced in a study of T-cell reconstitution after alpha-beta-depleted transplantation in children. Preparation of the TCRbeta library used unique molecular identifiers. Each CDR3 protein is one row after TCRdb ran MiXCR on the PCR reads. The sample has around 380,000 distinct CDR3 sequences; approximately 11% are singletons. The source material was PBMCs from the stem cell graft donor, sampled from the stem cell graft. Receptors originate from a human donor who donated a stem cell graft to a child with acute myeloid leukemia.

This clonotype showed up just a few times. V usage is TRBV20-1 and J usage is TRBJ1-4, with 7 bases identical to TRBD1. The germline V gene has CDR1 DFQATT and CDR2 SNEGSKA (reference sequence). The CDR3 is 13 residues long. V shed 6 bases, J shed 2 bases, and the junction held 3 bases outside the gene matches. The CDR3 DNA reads TGCAGTGCCACGACAGGGACTAATGAAAAACTGTTTTTT. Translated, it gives CSATTGTNEKLFF.

CDR3 coding DNA: TGCAGTGCTAGAGGTCCTACAGGGGAAAACTATGGCTACACCTTC. Translated: CSARGPTGENYGYTF. The chain couples TRBV20-1 to TRBJ1-2; TRBD1 aligns across 7 bases. Germline values: CDR1 DFQATT, CDR2 SNEGSKA (reference sequence). The CDR3 is 15 amino acids. Trimming took 1 base from V and 2 from J; bases not matched to a gene: 7.

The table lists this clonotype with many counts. For the CDR3, the DNA is TGTGCCAGCAGCCCGTCCAGGGGTAGCGCGGATACGCAGTATTTT. Its protein product is CASSPSRGSADTQYF. The chain recombines TRBV7-9 with TRBJ2-3; tentative D call: TRBD1 (6 bases). The germline CDR1 and CDR2 sequences are SEHNR and FQNEAQ (reference sequence). There are 15 residues in the CDR3. V lost 5 bases and J 6 bases, leaving 18 bases between the germline ends.

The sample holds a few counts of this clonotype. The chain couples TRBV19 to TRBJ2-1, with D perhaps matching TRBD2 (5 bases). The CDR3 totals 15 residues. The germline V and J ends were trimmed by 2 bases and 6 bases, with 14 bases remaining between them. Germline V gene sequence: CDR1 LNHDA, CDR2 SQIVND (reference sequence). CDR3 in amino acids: CASSITAGATNEQFF. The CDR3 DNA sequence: TGTGCCAGTAGTATAACGGCGGGTGCTACCAATGAGCAGTTCTTC.

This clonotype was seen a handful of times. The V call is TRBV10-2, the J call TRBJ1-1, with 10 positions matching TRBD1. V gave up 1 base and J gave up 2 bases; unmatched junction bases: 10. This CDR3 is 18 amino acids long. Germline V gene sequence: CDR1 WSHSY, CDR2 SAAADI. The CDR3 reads CASSEYVLGTGANTEAFF. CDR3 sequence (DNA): TGCGCCAGCAGTGAGTACGTCCTCGGGACAGGGGCCAACACTGAAGCTTTCTTT.

CDR3 region: CASSLVRQGPLSNYGYTF. The CDR3 DNA reads TGTGCCAGCAGCTTAGTTAGGCAGGGCCCCTTGAGTAACTATGGCTACACCTTC. The chain uses TRBV7-8 and TRBJ1-2, with D tentatively TRBD1 (5 bases). The CDR3 sequence is 18 residues long. With 1 base removed from V and 1 base from J, the gap between germline ends came to 19 bases. The germline gives CDR1 SGHVS, CDR2 FQNEAQ.

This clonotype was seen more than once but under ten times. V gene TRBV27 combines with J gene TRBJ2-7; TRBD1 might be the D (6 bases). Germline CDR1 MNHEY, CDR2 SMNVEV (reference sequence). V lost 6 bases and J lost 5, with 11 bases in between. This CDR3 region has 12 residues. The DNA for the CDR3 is TGTGCCAGCAGACAGGGACGCGACGAGCAGTACTTC. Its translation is CASRQGRDEQYF.